This TCR beta chain emerged from a study of cytomegalovirus exposure and HLA in healthy donors. In regard to this clone: The antigen remains undetermined.

V was pared by 4 bases and J by 2 bases, with 5 bases of the junction left unmatched. This CDR3 is 15 amino acids long. CDR1 is SGHRS, CDR2 YFSETQ, per germline. In the PCR, 60 Vbeta and 13 Jbeta primers were used. Authors' methods: Counted up in a later analysis, unique TCR beta chains came to some 82 million, with around 10 million shared. Generated by immunoSEQ multiplex PCR, the TCRdb table keeps only in-frame clones and is missing some. Clone size and the V and J calls come from that table; the DNA yielded D and trimming. The data show about 160,000 clones, around 76% seen once. Study-level findings and limits: Later analysis identified a missense DCLRE1C variant that was linked to TCR beta V- and J-gene trimming. Apart from CMV serostatus, no immune exposure information was available. A later analysis showed TCR association rates differing by HLA locus, peaking at DRB1 and lowest at HLA-C.

The genes are TRBV5-1 and TRBJ2-2, with 7 bases that match TRBD1. The specimen was PBMCs. The clonotype comes from a female donor in good health and CMV-seronegative. CDR3 sequence reads: CASSVGQSNTGELFF. The DNA for the CDR3 is TGCGCCAGCAGCGTGGGACAGTCAAACACCGGGGAGCTGTTTTTT.